The source of this T cell receptor beta chain is a study of blood T cell repertoires in COVID-19. Study as a whole: Whether acute or convalescent, the COVID-19 samples came from the United States, Italy and Spain. PBMCs, B-cell-depleted T cells, or T cells provided the cDNA or gDNA that made up the material.

The CDR3 runs 18 residues. With V trimmed by 5 bases and J by 4 bases, 19 bases remained unmatched. Germline V gives CDR1 SGHTA, CDR2 FQGTGA. This clone has a handful of counts. In the authors' workflow: Amplified reference gene primers provided the basis for estimating nucleated cell counts. Here immunoSEQ multiplex PCR was the method, and the copy in TCRdb shows in-frame clones only, minus some. V and J calls and clone size are as listed in that table; D and trimming were resolved from the DNA. In the table there are over 120,000 clones, 88% of which are singletons. V and J are TRBV7-3 and TRBJ2-7, with 8 bases aligning to TRBD2. The receptor was derived from a man in his 70s with acute or convalescent COVID-19. Sequencing was performed on peripheral blood. The CDR3 region is CASSPLFLVIAGRYEQYF. The CDR3 coding sequence is TGTGCCAGCAGCCCCCTTTTTTTGGTGATAGCGGGAAGGTACGAGCAGTACTTC.